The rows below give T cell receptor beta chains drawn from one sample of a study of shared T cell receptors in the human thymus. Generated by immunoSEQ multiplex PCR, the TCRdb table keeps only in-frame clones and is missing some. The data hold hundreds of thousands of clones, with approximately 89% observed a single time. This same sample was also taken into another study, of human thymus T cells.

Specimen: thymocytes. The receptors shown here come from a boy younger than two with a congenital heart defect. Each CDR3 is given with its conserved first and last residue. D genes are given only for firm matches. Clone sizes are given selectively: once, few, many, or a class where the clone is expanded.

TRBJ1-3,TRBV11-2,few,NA,CASSDVSGNTIYF,TGTGCCAGCTCAGATGTGTCTGGAAACACCATATATTTT
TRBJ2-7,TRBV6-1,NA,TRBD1,CASSPRDSSYEQYF,TGTGCCAGCAGTCCCCGGGACAGTTCCTACGAGCAGTACTTC
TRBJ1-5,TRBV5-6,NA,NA,CASSLGRGNQPQHF,TGTGCCAGCAGCTTGGGTCGAGGCAATCAGCCCCAGCATTTT
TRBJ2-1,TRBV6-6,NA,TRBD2,CASSYGLAGFYNEQFF,TGTGCCAGCAGTTACGGACTAGCGGGGTTCTACAATGAGCAGTTCTTC
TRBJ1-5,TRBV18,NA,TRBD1,CASSPGGQPHTNQPQHF,TGTGCCAGCTCACCTGGGGGACAGCCCCACACCAATCAGCCCCAGCATTTT
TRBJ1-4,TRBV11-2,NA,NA,CASSGSRDEKLFF,TGTGCCAGCAGCGGGAGTCGGGATGAAAAACTGTTTTTT
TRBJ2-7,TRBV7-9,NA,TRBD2,CASSLFLLDGGTYEQYF,TGTGCCAGCAGCTTGTTCTTGTTAGACGGGGGGACGTACGAGCAGTACTTC
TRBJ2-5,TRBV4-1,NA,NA,CASSIRTEETQYF,TGCGCCAGCAGCATCCGGACAGAAGAGACCCAGTACTTC
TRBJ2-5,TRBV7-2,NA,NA,CASSLGRGSETQYF,TGTGCCAGCAGCCTAGGCAGGGGATCAGAGACCCAGTACTTC
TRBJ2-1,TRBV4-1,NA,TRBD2,CASSHAFGGRVGNEQFF,TGCGCCAGCAGCCATGCATTTGGGGGGAGGGTAGGGAATGAGCAGTTCTTC
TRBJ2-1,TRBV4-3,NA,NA,CASSQERETAAAYNEQFF,TGCGCCAGCAGCCAAGAGAGAGAAACAGCGGCAGCCTACAATGAGCAGTTCTTC
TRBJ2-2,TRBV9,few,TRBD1,CASSGTGNTGELFF,TGTGCCAGCAGCGGGACAGGGAACACCGGGGAGCTGTTTTTT
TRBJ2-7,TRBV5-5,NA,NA,CASSFGNFSSYEQYF,TGTGCCAGCAGCTTCGGTAATTTTAGCTCCTACGAGCAGTACTTC
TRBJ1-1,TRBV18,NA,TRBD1,CASSPRDDRENTEAFF,TGTGCCAGCTCACCAAGGGACGACAGGGAGAACACTGAAGCTTTCTTT
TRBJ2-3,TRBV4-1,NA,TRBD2,CASSQVLLASTDTQYF,TGCGCCAGCAGCCAAGTATTACTAGCGTCCACAGATACGCAGTATTTT
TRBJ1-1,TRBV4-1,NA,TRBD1,CASRGDRVNTEAFF,TGCGCCAGCAGGGGGGACAGGGTGAACACTGAAGCTTTCTTT
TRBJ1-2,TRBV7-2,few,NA,CASSRRQNYGYTF,TGTGCCAGCAGTCGTCGACAGAACTATGGCTACACCTTC
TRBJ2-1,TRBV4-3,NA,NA,CASSQRFRGYYGSEQFF,TGCGCCAGCAGCCAGAGGTTCCGGGGATATTATGGCAGTGAGCAGTTCTTC
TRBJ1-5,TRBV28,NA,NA,CASSDSENQPQHF,TGTGCCAGCAGCGACTCAGAGAATCAGCCCCAGCATTTT
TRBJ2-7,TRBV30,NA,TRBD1,CAWSVLGQGSYEQYF,TGTGCCTGGAGTGTATTGGGACAGGGCTCCTACGAGCAGTACTTC
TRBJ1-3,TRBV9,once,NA,CASNGGGSGNTIYF,TGTGCCAGCAACGGGGGGGGCTCTGGAAACACCATATATTTT
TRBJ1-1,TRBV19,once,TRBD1,CASSTLGQGRVNTEAFF,TGTGCCAGTAGTACCCTGGGACAGGGGCGGGTGAACACTGAAGCTTTCTTT
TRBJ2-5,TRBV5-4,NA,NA,CASSSRGKVDQYF,TGTGCCAGCAGCTCGAGGGGGAAAGTGGACCAGTACTTC
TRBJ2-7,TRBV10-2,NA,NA,CASSESEGRPGRHEQYF,TGCGCCAGCAGTGAGTCCGAAGGTCGGCCAGGGCGCCACGAGCAGTACTTC
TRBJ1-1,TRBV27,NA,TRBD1,CASSLTGQGNTEAFF,TGTGCCAGCAGTTTAACGGGACAGGGGAACACTGAAGCTTTCTTT
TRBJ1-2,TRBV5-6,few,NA,CASSLYRGNGGYTF,TGTGCCAGCAGCTTGTATCGAGGGAATGGCGGCTACACCTTC
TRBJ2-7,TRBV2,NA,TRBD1,CASSGNRDRGHYEQYF,TGTGCCAGCAGTGGGAACCGGGACAGGGGACACTACGAGCAGTACTTC
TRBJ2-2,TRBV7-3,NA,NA,CASSRIRTGELFF,TGTGCCAGCAGCCGTATTAGAACCGGGGAGCTGTTTTTT
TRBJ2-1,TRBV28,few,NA,CASSFGLTDRPYNEQFF,TGTGCCAGCAGTTTTGGCCTCACAGACAGGCCCTACAATGAGCAGTTCTTC
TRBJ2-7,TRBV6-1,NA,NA,CASRSSSSYEQYF,TGTGCCAGCAGATCTAGCTCCTCCTACGAGCAGTACTTC
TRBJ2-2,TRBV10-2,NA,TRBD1,CASSERVAGQGAFANTGELFF,TGCGCCAGCAGTGAACGCGTGGCTGGGCAGGGGGCTTTCGCGAACACCGGGGAGCTGTTTTTT
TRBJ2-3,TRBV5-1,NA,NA,CASSLDRSDTQYF,TGCGCCAGCAGCTTGGACCGGTCAGATACGCAGTATTTT
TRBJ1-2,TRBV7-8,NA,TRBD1,CASSSRDSYGYTF,TGTGCCAGCAGCTCGAGGGACAGCTATGGCTACACCTTC
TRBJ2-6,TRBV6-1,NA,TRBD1,CASSEAPLTGTGLSGANVLTF,TGTGCCAGCAGTGAAGCGCCTTTAACCGGGACAGGACTTTCTGGGGCCAACGTCCTGACTTTC
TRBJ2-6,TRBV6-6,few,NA,CASTDNSGANVLTF,TGTGCCAGCACCGACAACTCTGGGGCCAACGTCCTGACTTTC
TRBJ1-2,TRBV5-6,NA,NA,CASSLVRAGYGYTF,TGTGCCAGCAGCTTGGTTAGGGCAGGGTATGGCTACACCTTC
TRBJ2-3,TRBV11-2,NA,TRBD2,CASSLALAGMKADTQYF,TGTGCCAGCAGCTTAGCCTTAGCGGGAATGAAGGCAGATACGCAGTATTTT
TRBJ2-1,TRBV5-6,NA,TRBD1,CASSLSDRGYNEQFF,TGTGCCAGCAGCTTGTCGGACAGGGGGTACAATGAGCAGTTCTTC
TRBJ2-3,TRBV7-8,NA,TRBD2,CASSLGLAVSTDTQYF,TGTGCCAGCAGCTTGGGACTAGCGGTTAGCACAGATACGCAGTATTTT
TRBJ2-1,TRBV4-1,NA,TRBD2,CASSRPSGSSYEQFF,TGCGCCAGCAGCCGGCCTAGCGGGAGTAGTTATGAGCAGTTCTTC
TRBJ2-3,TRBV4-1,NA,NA,CASSLRGRQLSTDTQYF,TGCGCCAGCAGCCTAAGAGGCAGACAGCTAAGCACAGATACGCAGTATTTT
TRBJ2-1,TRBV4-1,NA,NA,CASSQVRGENEQFF,TGCGCCAGCAGCCAAGTGCGGGGAGAAAATGAGCAGTTCTTC
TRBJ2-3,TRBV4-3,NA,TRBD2,CASSQRGPAGGLDTQYF,TGCGCCAGCAGCCAAAGGGGACCAGCGGGGGGGCTGGATACGCAGTATTTT
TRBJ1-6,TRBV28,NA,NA,CASSGTFVSPLHF,TGTGCCTCCTCCGGGACATTCGTTTCACCCCTCCACTTT
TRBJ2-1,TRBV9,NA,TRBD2,CASSKTSGGYNEQFF,TGTGCCAGCAGCAAAACTAGCGGGGGCTACAATGAGCAGTTCTTC
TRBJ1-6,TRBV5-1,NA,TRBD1,CASSLEDRAGSPLHF,TGCGCCAGCAGCTTGGAGGACAGGGCGGGATCACCCCTCCACTTT
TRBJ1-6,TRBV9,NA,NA,CASSSTTVNSPLHF,TGTGCCAGCAGCTCTACGACAGTTAATTCACCCCTCCACTTT
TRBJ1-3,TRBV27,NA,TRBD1,CASSTDRANSGNTIYF,TGTGCCAGCAGTACTGACAGGGCGAATTCTGGAAACACCATATATTTT
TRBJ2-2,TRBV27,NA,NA,CASSLGGHPGPGELFF,TGTGCCAGCAGTTTAGGGGGACACCCAGGTCCCGGGGAGCTGTTTTTT
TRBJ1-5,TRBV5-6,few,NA,CASREGPHQPQHF,TGTGCCTCCCGGGAAGGGCCCCATCAGCCCCAGCATTTT
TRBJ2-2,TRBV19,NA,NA,CASSIGGNTGELFF,TGTGCCAGTAGTATCGGGGGGAACACCGGGGAGCTGTTTTTT
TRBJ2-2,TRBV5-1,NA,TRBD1,CASRLRDRGRPGELFF,TGCGCCAGCAGATTAAGGGACAGGGGGCGCCCCGGGGAGCTGTTTTTT
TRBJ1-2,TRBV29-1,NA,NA,CSVRNRDGYTF,TGCAGCGTTAGAAACAGGGATGGCTACACCTTC
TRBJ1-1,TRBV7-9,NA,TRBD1,CASRLEGTGNTEAFF,TGTGCCAGCAGATTGGAAGGGACAGGGAACACTGAAGCTTTCTTT
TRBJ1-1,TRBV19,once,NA,CASSTPSGFTEAFF,TGTGCCAGTAGTACGCCCTCAGGGTTCACTGAAGCTTTCTTT
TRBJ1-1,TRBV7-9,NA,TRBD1,CASSLRGTVLDTEAFF,TGTGCCAGCAGCTTACGCGGGACAGTACTAGACACTGAAGCTTTCTTT
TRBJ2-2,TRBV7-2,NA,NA,CATKTNTGELFF,TGTGCCACCAAAACGAACACCGGGGAGCTGTTTTTT
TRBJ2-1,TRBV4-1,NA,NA,CASSQEGAAVQFF,TGCGCCAGCAGCCAAGAGGGGGCCGCGGTGCAGTTCTTC
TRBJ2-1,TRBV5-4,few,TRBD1,CASSWGQPNEQFF,TGTGCCAGCAGCTGGGGACAGCCCAATGAGCAGTTCTTC
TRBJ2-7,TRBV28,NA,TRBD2,CAIHPGLAGYEQYF,TGTGCCATCCATCCGGGACTAGCGGGATACGAGCAGTACTTC